This T cell receptor (beta chain) was recorded in a study of a mutant IDH1 vaccine in newly diagnosed glioma. Overall study: In some groups vaccination began 4-6 weeks post-radiotherapy; others received it with temozolomide. Patients previously underwent radiotherapy, temozolomide, or both, and most underwent both. Mean patient age was roughly 43 years; approximately 62% were male and about 40% female.

TCRdb's table, derived via immunoSEQ multiplex PCR, lists solely in-frame clones and lacks some. In the table there are around 34,000 clones, approximately 80% of which are singletons. By frequency in the sample, this clone is medium-sized. The antigen is unknown. As for time point: week 23, last vaccination. A single vaccine dose contained 300 ug of mutant IDH1 20-mer peptide, and topical imiquimod was used with it. Donors had new WHO grade 3 or 4 IDH1-mutant, ATRX-lost astrocytomas. The material was PBMCs, obtained from a glioma patient whose treatment included an IDH1 peptide vaccine. This sequence originates from a man in his forties with glioma.

CDR3 in amino acids: CASSQVLAGATRTQYF. Here the CDR3 DNA reads TGTGCCAGCAGCCAAGTGCTAGCGGGGGCCACCCGGACCCAGTACTTC. The V and J genes are TRBV14 and TRBJ2-5; 10 bases fit TRBD2. Germline trimming cut 1 base from V and 7 bases from J; bases unmatched to any gene: 9. Germline CDR1 and CDR2: SGHDN and FVKESK. This CDR3 spans 16 amino acids.